This TCR beta chain emerged from a study of T-cell memory formation after mild COVID-19. The CDR3 runs 15 residues. The trim removed 6 bases at V and 3 bases at J, leaving 6 bases unmatched. In germline, CDR1 is KGHDR, CDR2 SFDVKD. Concerning this clonotype itself: The antigen is not known.

TCRdb used MiXCR to reprocess the 5' RACE reads, holding one entry per CDR3 protein. The table includes about 140,000 distinct CDR3 sequences, 11% to 15% detected once. Study results and caveats: Day 37-peaking second-wave clones had unconfirmed SARS-CoV-2 specificity.

The sequencing sample was made of PBMCs or a T cell subset sorted from them (not recorded which). This sequence originates from an adult woman who had mild COVID-19 (a few samples of this study predate the infection). Cell type and time point are not known. This sequence joins TRBV24-1 and TRBJ2-2; 7 positions match TRBD1. CDR3 amino acids: CATSPRQGHTGELFF. Written as DNA, the CDR3 is TGTGCCACCAGTCCTAGACAGGGACACACCGGGGAGCTGTTTTTT.